These 18 T cell receptor beta chains originate from one sample sequenced in a study of shared clonotypes between healthy human individuals (dated by TCRdb to about 2020). The library was generated by the immunoSEQ multiplex PCR assay. TCRdb re-hosts the immuneACCESS table, in-frame sequences only. Its copies lack some clones; in the studies checked, an unresolved V gene accounts for under half of them, and the cause for the rest is not known. This sample comprises about 1 million clones, approximately 68% of them detected only once. The biggest ten clones account for roughly 1.5% of the sample. Source material: memory CD4+ T cells sorted from blood. What the cell subset or site label conveys for this sample: CD45RA-negative fraction. The receptors originated from a man aged 18 to 30 in good health.

The rearrangement joins TRBV21-1 to TRBJ1-1; the listed D gene, TRBD1, was not tested against the DNA. TRBV21-1 is termed a pseudogene. This CDR3 is built from 16 residues. The chain's CDR3 is CASSKDMGTEPSEAFF. DNA of the CDR3: TGTGCCAGCAGCAAAGACATGGGGACAGAACCTTCGGAAGCTTTCTTT.

The table lists this clone with a count of one. The rearrangement joins TRBV5-1 to TRBJ2-2, with D uncertain. Germline V gives CDR1 SGHRS, CDR2 YFSETQ. This CDR3 has 13 residues. Trimming took off 0 bases at V and 4 bases at J, with 4 bases between the two ends. In nucleotides, the CDR3 is TGCGCCAGCAGCTTGGCCTTCACCGGGGAGCTGTTTTTT. It translates to CASSLAFTGELFF.

This chain joins TRBV15 and TRBJ1-2; D perhaps matches TRBD1 (5 bases). CDR1 is LNHNV, CDR2 YYDKDF, per germline (reference sequence). V shed 0 bases and J shed 4 bases, with 12 bases lying between them. CDR3 length equals 15 residues. The CDR3 DNA reads as TGTGCCACCAGCAGAGATCATGGGGGTGGCTATGGCTACACCTTC. Amino acid sequence: CATSRDHGGGYGYTF.

This clone showed up just a few times. V gene TRBV30 combines with J gene TRBJ1-1, with D possibly being TRBD1 (5 bases). Between the trimmed V and J ends, which lost 6 bases and 6 bases, there was a span of 11 bases. This CDR3 is built from 11 residues. Germline values: CDR1 GTSNPN, CDR2 SVGIG (reference sequence). The DNA of the CDR3 is TGTGCCTGCAGGGTGGGACCTGAAGCTTTCTTT. This codes for CACRVGPEAFF.

The chain employs TRBV5-1 and TRBJ2-7; D call uncertain. The CDR3 extends over 13 amino acids. CDR1 is SGHRS and CDR2 is YFSETQ in the germline V gene. V was clipped by 0 bases and J by 6 bases, with 10 bases between them. CDR3 sequence: CASSLVPDGEQYF. For the CDR3, the DNA is TGCGCCAGCAGCTTGGTCCCGGACGGCGAGCAGTACTTC.

V gene TRBV5-8 combines with J gene TRBJ2-7; D perhaps matches TRBD1 (6 bases). The CDR3 runs to 14 residues. V was shortened by 3 bases and J by 2 bases, with 12 bases between the two germline ends. The V gene's germline CDR1 is SGHTS and CDR2 YDEGEE. CDR3 nucleotide sequence: TGTGCCAGCAGCTGGAGAACAGGGACCTACGAGCAGTACTTC. This codes for CASSWRTGTYEQYF. Full variable domain (outside the CDR3, taken from reference TRBV5-8 and TRBJ2-7): EAGVTQSPTHLIKTRGQQATLRCSPISGHTSVYWYQQALGLGLQFLLWYDEGEERNRGNFPPRFSGRQFPNYSSELNVNALELEDSALYLCASSWRTGTYEQYFGPGTRLTVT.

The chain links TRBV28 to TRBJ2-7; TRBD1 might be the D (6 bases). This CDR3 has 13 residues. The ends were cut back, 10 bases at V and 7 bases at J, with 20 bases in the middle. Germline assignment: CDR1 MDHEN and CDR2 SYDVKM. The CDR3 nucleotides read TGTGCCACTCACATGGGGGCTTTGGGTGAGCAGTACTTC. This translates into CATHMGALGEQYF.

A remark on this clone: Other DNA sequences from this sample encode an identical CDR3 as well. This chain uses TRBV2 with TRBJ2-5; a possible D gene is TRBD2 (6 bases). Trimming took 3 bases from V and 2 from J, leaving 10 bases between them. Germline V CDR1 and CDR2: SNHLY, FYNNEI. The CDR3 is made up of 14 amino acids. The CDR3 protein is CASSEGGVQETQYF. DNA of the CDR3: TGTGCCAGCAGTGAGGGCGGGGTACAAGAGACCCAGTACTTC.

The J gene is TRBJ1-2, the V gene TRBV30; a weak D match, TRBD1 (6 bases). CDR3 length: 14 residues. Germline V gene lookup returns CDR1 GTSNPN and CDR2 SVGIG (reference sequence). Trimming shortened V by 1 base and J by 2 bases, and 11 bases separated the two germline ends. The CDR3 DNA reads as TGTGCCTGGAGTGACAGGGCCTTAAACTATGGCTACACCTTC. Amino acid sequence: CAWSDRALNYGYTF. Drawing the rest from reference TRBV30 and TRBJ1-2, the complete variable domain is SQTIHQWPATLVQPVGSPLSLECTVEGTSNPNLYWYRQAAGRGLQLLFYSVGIGQISSEVPQNLSASRPQDRQFILSSKKLLLSDSGFYLCAWSDRALNYGYTFGSGTRLTVV.

The sample holds a few counts of this clone. The chain uses TRBV19 and TRBJ1-5; no definite D call. The V and J ends lost 3 bases and 2 bases respectively, with 8 bases between them. Germline lookup yields CDR1 LNHDA and CDR2 SQIVND (reference sequence). There are 14 residues in the CDR3. The CDR3 loop reads CASSMQRGNQPQHF. The CDR3 bases are TGTGCCAGTAGTATGCAGAGAGGCAATCAGCCCCAGCATTTT.

V gene TRBV25-1 combines with J gene TRBJ2-3, with D hard to call. Germline assignment: CDR1 MGHDK and CDR2 SYGVNS. This CDR3 region has 12 residues. V was shortened by 6 bases and J by 4 bases, with 8 bases between the two germline ends. The CDR3 sequence: CASSLVADTQYF. As DNA, the CDR3 is TGTGCCAGCAGCCTCGTTGCAGATACGCAGTATTTT.

The gene calls are TRBV30 and TRBJ2-1; 7 nucleotides align to TRBD2. Per the germline V gene, CDR1 is GTSNPN and CDR2 is SVGIG (reference sequence). The CDR3 has 14 amino acids. V lost 0 bases to trimming and J lost 6 bases; unmatched junction nucleotides: 5. CDR3: CAWSVGGTSNEQFF. CDR3 coding DNA: TGTGCCTGGAGTGTCGGGGGGACTTCCAATGAGCAGTTCTTC.

This clone was seen only a few times. V and J are TRBV18 and TRBJ2-3; no firm D call. CDR3 length equals 15 residues. V was pared by 3 bases and J by 3 bases, with 13 bases between. Germline V gene sequence: CDR1 KGHSH, CDR2 LQKENI. The CDR3 bases are TGTGCCAGCTCACCCTTTGGAGTATTGACAGATACGCAGTATTTT. Protein: CASSPFGVLTDTQYF.

This clone was observed a handful of times. The chain recombines TRBV27 with TRBJ2-7; TRBD2 agrees at 11 bases. The CDR3 sequence is 16 residues long. Germline assignment: CDR1 MNHEY and CDR2 SMNVEV (reference sequence). The J segment lost 1 base and the V segment lost 5 bases, leaving 7 bases of the junction unmatched. The CDR3, as DNA: TGTGCCAGCAGTGCAGGGACTAGCGGACTTTCCTACGAGCAGTACTTC. Its protein is CASSAGTSGLSYEQYF.

The J gene is TRBJ2-5, the V gene TRBV20-1, with D hard to call. CDR1 is DFQATT, CDR2 SNEGSKA, per germline (reference sequence). Deletions cut 1 base from V and 10 bases from J, with 10 bases between. This CDR3 is built from 11 residues. CDR3 protein: CSARAGPHQYF. Written as DNA, the CDR3 is TGCAGTGCTAGAGCTGGCCCACACCAGTACTTC.

The chain couples TRBV19 to TRBJ2-3; D not certain. Germline CDR1 is LNHDA and CDR2 is SQIVND (reference sequence). This CDR3 contains 14 residues. Trimming took off 5 bases at V and 0 bases at J, with 9 bases between the two ends. CDR3 DNA sequence: TGTGCCAGTAGTTCCGCGGATAGCACAGATACGCAGTATTTT. It yields the protein CASSSADSTDTQYF.

V and J are TRBV18 and TRBJ2-3; the D gene is possibly TRBD1 (6 bases). The germline V gene has CDR1 KGHSH and CDR2 LQKENI. Trimming took 6 bases from V and 3 from J, leaving 13 bases between them. The CDR3 loop spans 14 amino acids. CDR3 sequence (DNA): TGTGCCAGCTCCCGCAATCAGGGGACAGATACGCAGTATTTT. It codes for CASSRNQGTDTQYF.

Many counts were recorded for this clone. The chain is built from TRBV18 and TRBJ2-5; no firm D call. CDR1 and CDR2 from the germline V gene are KGHSH and LQKENI. V lost 5 bases and J lost 5, with 12 bases in between. The CDR3 runs to 13 residues. DNA for the CDR3: TGTGCCAGCTCAACCATAAGGTCTGAGACCCAGTACTTC. It encodes CASSTIRSETQYF.